This T cell receptor (beta chain) appears in the sequencing data of a study of early T cells in non-severe SARS-CoV-2 infection. Study-level information: RNA in bulk from unsorted whole blood was sequenced, and chains were unpaired.

The CDR3 length is 15 residues. Between the trimmed V and J ends, which lost 9 bases and 6 bases, there was a span of 20 bases. CDR1 and CDR2 from the germline V gene are KGHDR and SFDVKD. Unique molecular identifiers were attached to individual cDNA molecules. TCRdb reprocessed the 5' RACE reads with MiXCR, giving one entry per CDR3 protein. Among 98,000 or so distinct CDR3 sequences listed, around 10% were seen once. Overall study results and limits: Missing private and CD4 specificities, VDJdb matching favored anti-spike CD8 responses.

Details on this clonotype: The antigen remains undetermined.

Specimen: whole blood. The sequence derives from an adult who was a healthcare worker with PCR-confirmed SARS-CoV-2 infection or an uninfected control (not recorded which). This chain links TRBV24-1 with TRBJ2-4; the D call may be TRBD1 or TRBD2 (6 bases each). The CDR3 coding sequence is TGTGCCACCTCAATTGGGGGGCTGGGTGGAAACATTCAGTACTTC. Its translation: CATSIGGLGGNIQYF.